A single sample gave rise to the 8 T cell receptor beta chains below, sequenced in a study of blood T cells in healthy people across ages. With a J-beta primer mix and a sample-barcoded 5' primer, a second PCR ran roughly 6 to 12 cycles. Each CDR3 protein gets one entry after TCRdb re-called the 5' RACE reads with MiXCR. The sample holds over 600,000 distinct CDR3 sequences, about half seen once. The sequenced sample consisted of blood. Receptor source: an older man in good health.

CDR3 DNA: TGTGCCAGCAGTACCTTGACAGGGAACCAAGAGACCCAGTACTTC. Translating it yields CASSTLTGNQETQYF. J is TRBJ2-5 and V is TRBV27; 7 bases fit TRBD1. The CDR3 length is 15 residues. V gave up 5 bases and J gave up 0 bases; unmatched junction bases: 6. Per the germline V gene, CDR1 is MNHEY and CDR2 is SMNVEV (reference sequence).

The chain joins TRBV7-2 to TRBJ2-1; D is uncertain. The V and J ends lost 5 bases and 5 bases respectively, with 19 bases between them. The germline V gene has CDR1 SGHTA and CDR2 FQGNSA. The CDR3 sequence is 16 residues long. This chain's CDR3 is CASSVHAKVRNNEQFF. Written as DNA, the CDR3 is TGTGCCAGCAGCGTCCACGCAAAGGTTCGGAACAATGAGCAGTTCTTC.

The rearrangement joins TRBV2 to TRBJ2-5; 8 bases agree with TRBD2. The end of the DNA fits TRBJ2-7 better, so the J call may be wrong. CDR1 and CDR2 (germline): SNHLY, FYNNEI. The CDR3 spans 15 residues. CDR3 loop: CASSEVSGTSYEQYF. The CDR3 region has the DNA TGTGCCAGCAGTGAAGTTAGCGGGACCTCCTACGAGCAGTACTTC.

The chain couples TRBV3-1 to TRBJ2-3; TRBD1 agrees at 7 bases. Germline V gene data show CDR1 as LGHDT and CDR2 as YNNKEL (reference sequence). The CDR3 is 17 residues long. V lost 0 bases to trimming and J lost 1 base; unmatched junction nucleotides: 7. The chain's CDR3 is CASSQDFTGVGTDTQYF. Written as DNA, the CDR3 is TGTGCCAGCAGCCAAGATTTTACAGGGGTGGGCACAGATACGCAGTATTTT.

The gene calls are TRBV7-2 and TRBJ2-2; D not certain. The germline gives CDR1 SGHTA, CDR2 FQGNSA. The CDR3 runs to 14 residues. V lost 1 base and J 4 bases, leaving 7 bases between the germline ends. CDR3 residues: CASSLDSVTGELFF. DNA of the CDR3: TGTGCCAGCAGCTTAGACTCTGTCACCGGGGAGCTGTTTTTT.

A remark on this clonotype: This may be a read error: a much more frequent sequence differs by one nucleotide. V usage is TRBV9 and J usage is TRBJ2-1; 7 bases match TRBD2. Per the germline V gene, CDR1 is SGDLS and CDR2 is YYNGEE. The CDR3 contains 15 residues. CDR3 DNA: TGTGGCAGCAGCGTAGAAAAGGGAGGGTGGAATGAGCAGTTCTTC. The encoded protein is CGSSVEKGGWNEQFF. Supplemented by reference TRBV9 and TRBJ2-1, the full variable domain reads DSGVTQTPKHLITATGQRVTLRCSPRSGDLSVYWYQQSLDQGLQFLIQYYNGEERAKGNILERFSAQQFPDLHSELNLSSLELGDSALYFCGSSVEKGGWNEQFFGPGTRLTVL.

The CDR3 loop is CASSLDTGQADTQYF. The CDR3 DNA sequence: TGCGCCAGCAGCTTGGATACGGGGCAGGCAGATACGCAGTATTTT. The chain combines TRBV5-1 with TRBJ2-3; D may correspond to TRBD1 or TRBD2 (5 bases each). CDR3 length: 15 amino acids. The V gene lost 0 bases and the J gene lost 4 bases, with 12 bases spanning the gap. Per germline, CDR1 SGHRS and CDR2 YFSETQ.

The chain employs TRBV7-2 and TRBJ2-5; unclear D gene. The closer fit of TRBJ2-7 to the DNA end suggests the J call may be wrong. This CDR3 has 14 residues. Germline V CDR1 and CDR2: SGHTA, FQGNSA. The CDR3 reads CASSLGNRLGEQYF. The CDR3 nucleotides read TGTGCCAGCAGCTTAGGTAACCGGCTCGGCGAGCAGTACTTC.